The sequence of this T cell receptor beta chain was determined in a study of T cells in Graves' hyperthyroidism and ophthalmopathy. Study-wide findings and caveats: In simple terms, a model built on 13 V-J features told ophthalmopathy apart from stable hyperthyroidism.

Amplified TCR beta CDR3 regions derived from RNA transcripts. During a first-round RT-PCR of the TCR CDR3, the HTBI primer set was used. TCRdb fed the multiplex PCR reads into MiXCR, producing one record per CDR3 protein. The profile shows 650,000 to 800,000 distinct CDR3 sequences, nearly 45% of them singletons. Note on this clonotype: Its antigen is not identified.

Exclusion criteria comprised uncontrolled infection, other autoimmune disease, pregnancy or lactation. V lost 5 bases and J lost 3; bases outside the gene matches: 7. The CDR3 has 15 amino acids. CDR1 and CDR2 (germline): SEHNR, FQNEAQ (reference sequence). This rearrangement joins TRBV7-9 to TRBJ2-7; 10 positions match TRBD1. This TCR was sampled from an adult man with Graves' disease, either hyperthyroidism or ophthalmopathy (not recorded which). The source material was peripheral blood or thyroid tissue (not recorded which). The CDR3 sequence is CASSLPGQGIYEQYF. CDR3 coding DNA: TGTGCCAGCAGCCTCCCGGGACAGGGGATCTACGAGCAGTACTTC.